This TCR beta chain was sequenced in a study of control samples from healthy donors and cancer patients. The CDR3 is 17 amino acids. Germline lookup yields CDR1 MNHNS and CDR2 SASEGT. The ends were cut back, 4 bases at V and 2 bases at J, with 18 bases in the middle. The table came from immunoSEQ multiplex PCR; TCRdb's copy has only in-frame clones and leaves some out. The sample lists approximately 100,000 clones, just over 85% seen once, with 12% to 15% in the top ten. The sequencing input was blood. The sequence derives from a man aged 30 to 45 in good health. This chain connects TRBV6-1 to TRBJ2-4; D possibly corresponds to TRBD1 (8 bases). The CDR3 DNA reads TGTGCCAGCAGTGCCGAAACAGGGGGGGGTTCCAAAAACATTCAGTACTTC. Translated, it gives CASSAETGGGSKNIQYF.